A single sample gave rise to the 29 T cell receptor beta chains below, sequenced in a study of blood T cell repertoires in COVID-19. Generated by immunoSEQ multiplex PCR, the TCRdb table keeps only in-frame clones and is missing some. This table holds 190,000 or so clones, just under 85% found once. Sequencing input: peripheral blood. Source of these receptors: a man between 60 and 75 years old with COVID-19, enrolled during active disease.

This clone showed up just a few times. The DNA of the CDR3 is TGTGCCAGCAGCTTGGACACGAGAAAACTCTACGAGCAGTACTTC. Translation gives CASSLDTRKLYEQYF. The rearrangement uses TRBV11-2 and TRBJ2-7; D is perhaps TRBD1 (5 bases). The V and J ends lost 3 bases and 3 bases respectively, with 15 bases between them. Germline V gene lookup returns CDR1 SGHAT and CDR2 FQNNGV. The CDR3 loop spans 15 amino acids. The full variable domain, its missing parts supplied by reference TRBV11-2 and TRBJ2-7, is EAGVAQSPRYKIIEKRQSVAFWCNPISGHATLYWYQQILGQGPKLLIQFQNNGVVDDSQLPKDRFSAERLKGVDSTLKIQPAKLEDSAVYLCASSLDTRKLYEQYFGPGTRLTVT.

This clone was seen a handful of times. In DNA form, the CDR3 reads TGTGCCAGCAGCCATCCTAGGGGGTTTACTGGAAACACCATATATTTT. Encoded protein: CASSHPRGFTGNTIYF. The chain recombines TRBV3-1 (or the pseudogene TRBV3-2) with TRBJ1-3, with D tentatively TRBD1 (6 bases). CDR3 length: 16 residues. V lost 3 bases, J lost 2 bases, and 14 bases lay in between. Germline CDR1 and CDR2: LGHDT and YNNKEL (reference sequence).

V gene TRBV5-1 combines with J gene TRBJ1-2; D gene unclear. Germline CDR1 is SGHRS and CDR2 is YFSETQ. Trimming removed 0 bases from V and 6 bases from J, with 9 bases in between. The length of the CDR3 is 13 residues. The CDR3 nucleotides read TGCGCCAGCAGCTTGGGGGCAGTGGATGGCTACACCTTC. Its translation is CASSLGAVDGYTF.

The genes are TRBV2 and TRBJ2-4; TRBD1 aligns across 8 bases. CDR1 SNHLY and CDR2 FYNNEI come from the germline V gene. CDR3 length equals 11 residues. V was pared by 4 bases and J by 11 bases, with 1 base of the junction left unmatched. The CDR3 here is CASSGDRFQYF. CDR3 coding DNA: TGTGCCAGCAGTGGGGACAGGTTTCAGTACTTC.

The rearrangement joins TRBV7-9 to TRBJ2-7, with D possibly TRBD1 on 6 matching bases. This CDR3 comprises 17 residues. V gave up 5 bases and J gave up 3 bases, with 23 bases separating them. Germline CDR1 reads SEHNR; CDR2 reads FQNEAQ (reference sequence). The CDR3, as DNA: TGTGCCAGCAGCCCCAATCTCCCGACAAGGGGGATCTACGAGCAGTACTTC. Translating it yields CASSPNLPTRGIYEQYF. Together with reference TRBV7-9 and TRBJ2-7, the CDR3 gives the full variable domain: DTGVSQNPRHKITKRGQNVTFRCDPISEHNRLYWYRQTLGQGPEFLTYFQNEAQLEKSRLLSDRFSAERPKGSFSTLEIQRTEQGDSAMYLCASSPNLPTRGIYEQYFGPGTRLTVT.

The genes are TRBV28 and TRBJ2-3, with TRBD1 identical over 10 bases. Germline-derived CDR1 and CDR2 are MDHEN and SYDVKM. V was clipped by 4 bases and J by 2 bases; unmatched bases: 21. This CDR3 contains 21 residues. CDR3 loop: CASSSPSGQGYASGNTDTQYF. In DNA form, the CDR3 reads TGTGCCAGCAGTTCCCCCTCGGGACAGGGGTATGCTAGCGGAAACACAGATACGCAGTATTTT.

The chain recombines TRBV18 with TRBJ2-1, with TRBD1 identical over 8 bases. Germline V gives CDR1 KGHSH, CDR2 LQKENI. The CDR3 loop spans 16 amino acids. Losses at the gene ends were 8 bases for V and 1 base for J; bases not matched to a gene: 10. The chain's CDR3 is CASIPGTGGSYNEQFF. The CDR3 DNA sequence: TGTGCCAGCATCCCGGGAACAGGGGGTTCCTACAATGAGCAGTTCTTC.

V and J are TRBV6-5 and TRBJ2-1; 7 nucleotides align to TRBD1. Germline CDR1 and CDR2: MNHEY and SVGAGI. This CDR3 has 15 amino acids. The J segment lost 3 bases and the V segment lost 6 bases, leaving 8 bases of the junction unmatched. CDR3 DNA: TGTGCCAGCAGCCTCGGGACAGCAATCTACAATGAGCAGTTCTTC. Residues: CASSLGTAIYNEQFF.

As for this clone: Other DNA sequences within the sample encode an identical CDR3. The chain uses TRBV2 and TRBJ1-5; D unresolved. V was pared by 8 bases and J by 2 bases, with 10 bases between. Germline CDR1 is SNHLY and CDR2 is FYNNEI. CDR3 size: 13 residues. The CDR3 region is CASRTTGNQPQHF. The CDR3 coding sequence is TGTGCCAGCCGAACCACGGGCAATCAGCCCCAGCATTTT.

The chain combines TRBV6-1 with TRBJ1-1, with no clear D. Per germline, CDR1 MNHNS and CDR2 SASEGT. Trimming took off 2 bases at V and 1 base at J, with 14 bases between the two ends. The CDR3 totals 16 residues. In nucleotides, the CDR3 is TGTGCCAGCAGTGAACTCGACCTAGTAGGGAACACTGAAGCTTTCTTT. This translates into CASSELDLVGNTEAFF.

The rearrangement uses TRBV27 and TRBJ1-1; TRBD1 might be the D (5 bases). This CDR3 has 15 residues. Germline values: CDR1 MNHEY, CDR2 SMNVEV (reference sequence). Trimming left V 2 bases short and J 5 bases short, with 15 bases between. CDR3 loop: CASSLAPGIGTEAFF. The CDR3 region has the DNA TGTGCCAGCAGTTTAGCGCCAGGGATAGGGACTGAAGCTTTCTTT.

The chain links TRBV19 to TRBJ2-3; D is unclear. Trimming cost V 8 bases and J 2 bases, with 14 bases left between them. Germline values: CDR1 LNHDA, CDR2 SQIVND (reference sequence). This CDR3 is built from 14 residues. CDR3 nucleotide sequence: TGTGCCAGTCGCCTTAGCCCAGTCACAGATACGCAGTATTTT. Translating gives CASRLSPVTDTQYF.

This chain joins TRBV24-1 and TRBJ2-5, with 8 bases that match TRBD1. CDR1 and CDR2 (germline): KGHDR, SFDVKD. This CDR3 contains 15 residues. V lost 4 bases to trimming and J lost 2 bases; unmatched junction nucleotides: 5. The CDR3 region is CATSDPRDRQETQYF. DNA for the CDR3: TGTGCCACCAGTGACCCCCGGGACAGGCAAGAGACCCAGTACTTC.

The chain carries TRBV12-3 or TRBV12-4 and TRBJ1-2; no firm D call. The CDR3 extends over 13 amino acids. V lost 9 bases, J lost 1 base, and 12 bases lay in between. The CDR3 DNA follows: TGTGCCAGTCACCCCCACATTAACTATGGCTACACCTTC. Its protein product is CASHPHINYGYTF.

V and J are TRBV5-1 and TRBJ2-7; D perhaps matches TRBD2 (6 bases). The V end was cut by 3 bases, the J end by 5 bases, with 21 bases between. The CDR3 length is 16 residues. From germline, CDR1 is SGHRS and CDR2 YFSETQ. The CDR3 bases are TGCGCCAGCAGCTCCTTGGGACTTTTTCAGGGAAACGAGCAGTACTTC. Translation gives CASSSLGLFQGNEQYF.

The chain couples TRBV19 to TRBJ2-1, with D possibly matching TRBD2 (6 bases). Trimming cost V 3 bases and J 1 base, with 10 bases left between them. Per the germline V gene, CDR1 is LNHDA and CDR2 is SQIVND (reference sequence). The CDR3 is 15 residues long. The CDR3 here is CASSIPRGSYNEQFF. DNA of the CDR3: TGTGCCAGTAGTATCCCCCGGGGGTCCTACAATGAGCAGTTCTTC.

This clone occurred once. The identical CDR3 is also encoded by other nucleotide sequences in the sample. The J gene is TRBJ2-3, the V gene TRBV5-1, with 7 bases identical to TRBD1. CDR1 SGHRS and CDR2 YFSETQ come from the germline V gene. Trimming cost V 0 bases and J 4 bases; bases outside gene matches: 2. The CDR3 is 14 amino acids. In DNA form, the CDR3 reads TGCGCCAGCAGCTTGGGACAGGGACCAGATACGCAGTATTTT. Residues: CASSLGQGPDTQYF.

The rearrangement uses TRBV12-3 or TRBV12-4 and TRBJ2-3, with D perhaps matching TRBD1 (6 bases). The CDR3 totals 13 residues. V was clipped by 5 bases and J by 4 bases, with 10 bases between them. The CDR3 sequence: CASSLQGADTQYF. The DNA for the CDR3 is TGTGCCAGCAGTCTACAGGGCGCAGATACGCAGTATTTT.

The gene calls are TRBV7-2 and TRBJ2-7; D remains ambiguous. Trimming took off 3 bases at V and 2 bases at J, with 8 bases between the two ends. CDR1 SGHTA and CDR2 FQGNSA come from the germline V gene. The length of the CDR3 is 13 residues. The CDR3 loop is CASSLETTYEQYF. Written as DNA, the CDR3 is TGTGCCAGCAGCTTGGAAACTACCTACGAGCAGTACTTC. The entire variable domain, with the rest obtained from reference TRBV7-2 and TRBJ2-7, is as follows: GAGVSQSPSNKVTEKGKDVELRCDPISGHTALYWYRQSLGQGLEFLIYFQGNSAPDKSGLPSDRFSAERTGGSVSTLTIQRTQQEDSAVYLCASSLETTYEQYFGPGTRLTVT.

This chain joins TRBV7-2 and TRBJ2-5, with D perhaps matching TRBD2 (6 bases). CDR3 size: 13 residues. In germline, CDR1 is SGHTA, CDR2 FQGNSA. V was trimmed by 4 bases and J by 2 bases, leaving 8 bases between them. CDR3 nucleotide sequence: TGTGCCAGCAGCTACCGGGGGCAAGAGACCCAGTACTTC. Its protein is CASSYRGQETQYF.

The genes are TRBV29-1 and TRBJ2-7, with D perhaps matching TRBD2 (5 bases). CDR3 length: 11 amino acids. Germline V gene lookup returns CDR1 SQVTM and CDR2 ANQGSEA. V dropped 7 bases and J dropped 2 bases, with 9 bases sitting between them. The CDR3 reads CSASGTYEQYF. The CDR3 DNA is TGCAGCGCATCGGGGACCTACGAGCAGTACTTC.

The rearrangement joins TRBV5-1 to TRBJ1-4; possible D gene TRBD1, 5 bases. The CDR3 is 17 residues long. Germline V gene data show CDR1 as SGHRS and CDR2 as YFSETQ. V lost 4 bases to trimming and J lost 0 bases, with 16 bases between them. CDR3 amino acids: CASSPRQNFATNEKLFF. The CDR3 DNA follows: TGCGCCAGCAGCCCCCGACAGAATTTTGCAACTAATGAAAAACTGTTTTTT.

The chain has TRBV6-2 or TRBV6-3 and TRBJ1-4; the match to TRBD1 covers 7 bases. This CDR3 is built from 14 residues. J gave up 6 bases and V 4 bases, and 5 bases lay outside the gene matches. Germline V lookup: CDR1 MNHEY, CDR2 SVGEGT. CDR3 sequence (DNA): TGTGCCAGCAGTTCTAGAGACAGGGATGAAAAACTGTTTTTT. Protein sequence: CASSSRDRDEKLFF.

This chain uses TRBV7-9 with TRBJ2-7; the match to TRBD2 covers 7 bases. V was pared by 7 bases and J by 5 bases, with 11 bases of the junction left unmatched. The germline gives CDR1 SEHNR, CDR2 FQNEAQ (reference sequence). The CDR3 contains 14 residues. CDR3 sequence (DNA): TGTGCCAGCACACGGGGGGACCACCAAAACGAGCAGTACTTC. Translated, it gives CASTRGDHQNEQYF.

The V and J genes are TRBV11-1 and TRBJ2-3, with D perhaps matching TRBD2 (6 bases). Per germline, CDR1 SGHAT and CDR2 FQDESV (reference sequence). V lost 1 base, J lost 2 bases, and 13 bases lay in between. This CDR3 contains 16 residues. The CDR3 DNA is TGTGCCAGCAGCTTAGGTTTACGGGGGACCACAGATACGCAGTATTTT. It is translated as CASSLGLRGTTDTQYF.

J is TRBJ2-2 and V is TRBV24-1; the D gene is possibly TRBD2 (6 bases). The V end was cut by 4 bases, the J end by 6 bases, with 20 bases between. Per germline, CDR1 KGHDR and CDR2 SFDVKD. CDR3 length: 17 residues. The CDR3 region is CATSDPGRGGSSGELFF. The CDR3 region has the DNA TGTGCCACCAGTGACCCCGGTAGGGGAGGAAGTTCCGGGGAGCTGTTTTTT.

This clone was found a few times. The V call is TRBV12-5, the J call TRBJ1-1, with D hard to call. V was clipped by 1 base and J by 11 bases, with 11 bases between them. Germline CDR1 reads LGHNT; CDR2 reads FRNRAP. CDR3 size: 12 residues. The CDR3 sequence is CASGLGTAAAFF. CDR3 DNA: TGTGCTAGTGGTTTGGGTACGGCGGCGGCTTTCTTT.

CDR3 DNA: TGTGCCAGCAGTTTATTAGCGGGAGAGCGAGAGACCCAGTACTTC. As protein: CASSLLAGERETQYF. J is TRBJ2-5 and V is TRBV28; 9 bases map to TRBD2. In germline, CDR1 is MDHEN, CDR2 SYDVKM. After removal of 1 base from V and 4 bases from J, the junction contained 4 bases not matched to a gene. The CDR3 contains 15 residues.

The sample holds one count of this clone. This CDR3 is CASSRRTGGTDTQYF. Written as DNA, the CDR3 is TGTGCCAGCTCACGTAGGACAGGGGGCACAGATACGCAGTATTTT. The chain has TRBV18 and TRBJ2-3; 9 nucleotides agree with TRBD1. Germline CDR1 reads KGHSH; CDR2 reads LQKENI. J was trimmed by 1 base and V by 4 bases; bases with no gene match: 3. This CDR3 is built from 15 residues.